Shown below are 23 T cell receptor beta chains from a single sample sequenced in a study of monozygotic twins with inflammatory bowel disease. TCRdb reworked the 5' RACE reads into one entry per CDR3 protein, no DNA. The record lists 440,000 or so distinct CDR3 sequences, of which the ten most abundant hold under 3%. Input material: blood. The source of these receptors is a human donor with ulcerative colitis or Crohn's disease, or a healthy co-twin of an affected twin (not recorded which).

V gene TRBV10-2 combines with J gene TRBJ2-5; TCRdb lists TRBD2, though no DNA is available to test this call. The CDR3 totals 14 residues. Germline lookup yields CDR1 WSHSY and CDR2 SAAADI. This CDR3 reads CASRRALDVETQYF.

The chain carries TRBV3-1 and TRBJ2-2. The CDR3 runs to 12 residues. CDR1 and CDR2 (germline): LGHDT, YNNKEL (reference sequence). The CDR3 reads CASSQDTGELFF.

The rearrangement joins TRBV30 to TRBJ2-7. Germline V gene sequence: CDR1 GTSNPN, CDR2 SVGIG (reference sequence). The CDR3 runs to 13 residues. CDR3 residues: CAWSRTDEYEQYF.

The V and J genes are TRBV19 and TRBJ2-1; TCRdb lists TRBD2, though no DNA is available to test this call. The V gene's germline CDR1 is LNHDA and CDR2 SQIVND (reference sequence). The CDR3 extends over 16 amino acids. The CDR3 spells CASRATSASSYNEQFF.

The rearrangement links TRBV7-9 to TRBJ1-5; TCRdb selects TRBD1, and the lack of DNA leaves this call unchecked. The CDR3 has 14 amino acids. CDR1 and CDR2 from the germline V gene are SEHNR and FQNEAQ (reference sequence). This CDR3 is CASSLAGGGQPQHF.

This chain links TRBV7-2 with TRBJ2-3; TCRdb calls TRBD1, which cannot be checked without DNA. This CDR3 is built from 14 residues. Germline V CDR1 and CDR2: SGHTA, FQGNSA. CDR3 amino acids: CASSTGVRADTQYF.

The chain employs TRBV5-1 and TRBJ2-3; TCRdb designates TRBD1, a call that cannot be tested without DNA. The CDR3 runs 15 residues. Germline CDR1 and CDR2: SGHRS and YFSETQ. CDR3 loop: CASSIREWSTDTQYF.

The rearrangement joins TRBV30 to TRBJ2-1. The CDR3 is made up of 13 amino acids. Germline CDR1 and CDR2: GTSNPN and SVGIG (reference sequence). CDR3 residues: CAWRQGSYNEQFF.

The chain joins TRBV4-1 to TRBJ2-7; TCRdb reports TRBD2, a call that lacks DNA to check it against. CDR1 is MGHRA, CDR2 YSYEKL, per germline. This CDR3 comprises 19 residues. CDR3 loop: CASSQDVLGTSGLTYEQYF.

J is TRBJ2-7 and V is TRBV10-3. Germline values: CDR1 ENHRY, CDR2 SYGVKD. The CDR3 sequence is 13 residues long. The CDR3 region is CATVGQTNYEQYF.

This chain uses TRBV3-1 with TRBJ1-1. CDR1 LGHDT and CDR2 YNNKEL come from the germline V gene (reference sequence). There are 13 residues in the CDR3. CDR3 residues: CASSQDRGREAFF. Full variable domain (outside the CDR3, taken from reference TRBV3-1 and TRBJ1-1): DTAVSQTPKYLVTQMGNDKSIKCEQNLGHDTMYWYKQDSKKFLKIMFSYNNKELIINETVPNRFSPKSPDKAHLNLHINSLELGDSAVYFCASSQDRGREAFFGQGTRLTVV.

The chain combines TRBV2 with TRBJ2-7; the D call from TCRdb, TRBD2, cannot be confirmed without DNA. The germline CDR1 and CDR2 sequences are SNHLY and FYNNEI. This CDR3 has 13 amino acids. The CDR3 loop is CASRVAGAGEQYF. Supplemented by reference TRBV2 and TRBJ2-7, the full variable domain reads EPEVTQTPSHQVTQMGQEVILRCVPISNHLYFYWYRQILGQKVEFLVSFYNNEISEKSEIFDDQFSVERPDGSNFTLKIRSTKLEDSAMYFCASRVAGAGEQYFGPGTRLTVT.

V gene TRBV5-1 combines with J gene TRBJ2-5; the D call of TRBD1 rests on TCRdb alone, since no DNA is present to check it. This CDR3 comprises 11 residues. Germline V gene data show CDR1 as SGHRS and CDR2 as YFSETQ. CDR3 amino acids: CASSLEGGVSF.

The CDR3 reads CSARISGNEQFF. V usage is TRBV20-1 and J usage is TRBJ2-1; TCRdb lists TRBD2, though no DNA is available to test this call. This CDR3 has 12 amino acids. Germline V gene lookup returns CDR1 DFQATT and CDR2 SNEGSKA (reference sequence).

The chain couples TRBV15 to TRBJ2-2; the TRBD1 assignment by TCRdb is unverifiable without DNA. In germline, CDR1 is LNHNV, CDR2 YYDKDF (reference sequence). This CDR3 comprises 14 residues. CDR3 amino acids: CATSRVGDSRELFF.

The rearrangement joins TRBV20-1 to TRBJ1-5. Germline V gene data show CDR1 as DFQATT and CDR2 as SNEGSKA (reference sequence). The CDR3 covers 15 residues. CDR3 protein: CSARDWVQPNQPQHF.

CDR3 in amino acids: CASSQFGLQGRGGYTF. This chain uses TRBV4-3 with TRBJ1-2; TCRdb returns TRBD1, unconfirmable since there is no DNA. The CDR3 is made up of 16 amino acids. Per germline, CDR1 LGHNA and CDR2 YSLEER.

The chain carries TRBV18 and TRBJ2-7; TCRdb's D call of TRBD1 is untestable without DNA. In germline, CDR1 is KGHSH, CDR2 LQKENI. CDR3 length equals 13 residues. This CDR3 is CASSPGPAYEQYF.

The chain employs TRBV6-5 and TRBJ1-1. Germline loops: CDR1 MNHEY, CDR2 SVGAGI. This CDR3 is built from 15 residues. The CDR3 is CASSSPIGIDTEAFF.

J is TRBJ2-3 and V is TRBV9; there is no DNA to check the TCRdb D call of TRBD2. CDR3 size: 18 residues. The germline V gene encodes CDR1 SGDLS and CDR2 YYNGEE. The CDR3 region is CASSAGLAGASGRDTQYF. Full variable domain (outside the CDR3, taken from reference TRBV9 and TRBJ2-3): DSGVTQTPKHLITATGQRVTLRCSPRSGDLSVYWYQQSLDQGLQFLIQYYNGEERAKGNILERFSAQQFPDLHSELNLSSLELGDSALYFCASSAGLAGASGRDTQYFGPGTRLTVL.

The CDR3 is CAWSMRDGYQPQHF. The chain uses TRBV30 and TRBJ1-5; TCRdb names TRBD1, which stays unverified in the absence of DNA. Per germline, CDR1 GTSNPN and CDR2 SVGIG (reference sequence). The CDR3 has 14 residues. Based on the CDR3 plus reference TRBV30 and TRBJ1-5, the full variable domain is SQTIHQWPATLVQPVGSPLSLECTVEGTSNPNLYWYRQAAGRGLQLLFYSVGIGQISSEVPQNLSASRPQDRQFILSSKKLLLSDSGFYLCAWSMRDGYQPQHFGDGTRLSIL.

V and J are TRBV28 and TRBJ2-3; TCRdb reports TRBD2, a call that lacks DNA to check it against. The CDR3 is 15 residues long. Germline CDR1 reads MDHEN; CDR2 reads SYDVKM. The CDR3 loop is CASRTSGTSTDTQYF.

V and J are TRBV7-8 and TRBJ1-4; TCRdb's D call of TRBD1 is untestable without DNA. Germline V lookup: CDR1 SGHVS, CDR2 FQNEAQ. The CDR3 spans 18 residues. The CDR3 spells CASSLLGRGGVAGEKLFF.